This T cell receptor beta chain comes out of a study of early T cells in non-severe SARS-CoV-2 infection. The wider study: Sequencing of unsorted whole blood was done on bulk RNA, leaving chains unpaired.

Attachment of unique molecular identifiers was made to individual cDNA molecules. MiXCR was run by TCRdb on the 5' RACE reads, yielding one entry per CDR3 protein. The sample has about 89,000 distinct CDR3 sequences; approximately 15% are singletons. V lost 5 bases and J 0 bases, leaving 11 bases between the germline ends. Germline assignment: CDR1 DFQATT and CDR2 SNEGSKA (reference sequence). CDR3 length equals 14 residues. Concerning this clonotype: The target antigen is unknown.

The study, taken as a whole, reports: In VDJdb matching, anti-spike CD8 responses were favored while private and CD4 specificities went missing.

The source was whole blood, collected at baseline. The receptor was derived from an adult who was a healthcare worker with PCR-confirmed SARS-CoV-2 infection or an uninfected control (not recorded which). The rearrangement links TRBV20-1 to TRBJ2-1; D remains ambiguous. This CDR3 is CSAAWRTSYNEQFF. The CDR3 nucleotides read TGCAGTGCTGCTTGGCGGACCTCCTACAATGAGCAGTTCTTC.